The rows below give T cell receptor beta chains drawn from one sample of a study of T cell responses to AZD1222 COVID-19 vaccine. This table comes from immunoSEQ multiplex PCR, and its TCRdb copy is limited to in-frame clones, with some not included. Here the sample spans around 6,100 clones, around 87% being singletons. The material sequenced was peripheral blood, taken 28 days after the second AZD1222 dose. These receptors all come from an adult who received the AZD1222 COVID-19 vaccine. The CDR3 runs from the conserved cysteine through the conserved F or W. Each record gives: CDR3 protein, CDR3 DNA, J gene, clone size, D gene, V gene. D genes are given only for firm matches. Where a row states a size, it is once, few, many or the class of an expanded clone; other rows omit it.

CDR3aa: CASSPPGQTDEKLFF
CDR3nt: TGTGCCAGCAGTCCCCCGGGACAGACGGATGAAAAACTGTTTTTT
j_gene: TRBJ1-4
abundance: -
d_gene: TRBD1
v_gene: TRBV28

CDR3aa: CASSITGKDVDTQYF
CDR3nt: TGTGCCAGTAGTATAACAGGGAAGGATGTAGATACGCAGTATTTT
j_gene: TRBJ2-3
abundance: -
d_gene: -
v_gene: TRBV19

CDR3aa: CASSLGGSRDSEQYF
CDR3nt: TGTGCCAGCAGTTTAGGGGGGAGTAGGGACAGCGAGCAGTACTTC
j_gene: TRBJ2-7
abundance: -
d_gene: -
v_gene: TRBV28

CDR3aa: CASSLGWGQPQHF
CDR3nt: TGCGCCAGCAGCTTAGGGTGGGGTCAGCCCCAGCATTTT
j_gene: TRBJ1-5
abundance: -
d_gene: -
v_gene: TRBV5-1

CDR3aa: CASSDNSAGVVEQYF
CDR3nt: TGTGCCAGCAGTGACAACTCAGCGGGAGTGGTAGAGCAGTACTTC
j_gene: TRBJ2-7
abundance: -
d_gene: TRBD2
v_gene: TRBV3-1/TRBV3-2

CDR3aa: CASSPTDTQLEAFF
CDR3nt: TGTGCCAGCAGCCCTACTGACACGCAGCTTGAAGCTTTCTTT
j_gene: TRBJ1-1
abundance: -
d_gene: -
v_gene: TRBV3-1/TRBV3-2

CDR3aa: CASSYKGNEAFF
CDR3nt: TGTGCCAGCAGTTATAAGGGAAATGAAGCTTTCTTT
j_gene: TRBJ1-1
abundance: large
d_gene: -
v_gene: TRBV25-1

CDR3aa: CATSRVKTGRETQYF
CDR3nt: TGTGCCACCAGCAGAGTAAAAACGGGGCGAGAGACCCAGTACTTC
j_gene: TRBJ2-5
abundance: -
d_gene: -
v_gene: TRBV15

CDR3aa: CASRPGWGYSPLHF
CDR3nt: TGTGCCAGCAGGCCCGGATGGGGGTATTCACCCCTCCACTTT
j_gene: TRBJ1-6
abundance: -
d_gene: -
v_gene: TRBV3-1/TRBV3-2

CDR3aa: CASSLINEQFF
CDR3nt: TGTGCCAGCAGTTTAATCAATGAGCAGTTCTTC
j_gene: TRBJ2-1
abundance: -
d_gene: -
v_gene: TRBV12-3/TRBV12-4

CDR3aa: CASSFTTGTAGIEQYF
CDR3nt: TGTGCCAGCAGCTTTACGACCGGGACTGCCGGTATCGAGCAGTACTTC
j_gene: TRBJ2-7
abundance: once
d_gene: -
v_gene: TRBV7-2

CDR3aa: CASTSWGTGVSNQPQHF
CDR3nt: TGTGCCAGCACCAGCTGGGGGACGGGGGTAAGCAATCAGCCCCAGCATTTT
j_gene: TRBJ1-5
abundance: -
d_gene: -
v_gene: TRBV28

CDR3aa: CASGLLQQGPFHSGANVLTF
CDR3nt: TGTGCCAGCGGGCTATTACAGCAGGGTCCCTTTCACTCTGGGGCCAACGTCCTGACTTTC
j_gene: TRBJ2-6
abundance: -
d_gene: -
v_gene: TRBV11-3

CDR3aa: CASSQGQTNEKLFF
CDR3nt: TGTGCCAGCAGCCAGGGACAGACTAATGAAAAACTGTTTTTT
j_gene: TRBJ1-4
abundance: -
d_gene: TRBD1
v_gene: TRBV2

CDR3aa: CASSSYSRTGDGNTIYF
CDR3nt: TGTGCCAGCAGCTCTTATTCAAGAACAGGGGATGGAAACACCATATATTTT
j_gene: TRBJ1-3
abundance: -
d_gene: TRBD1
v_gene: TRBV7-2

CDR3aa: CASSPMGARRPQHF
CDR3nt: TGCGCCAGCAGCCCCATGGGGGCCCGGAGGCCCCAGCATTTT
j_gene: TRBJ1-5
abundance: -
d_gene: -
v_gene: TRBV4-1

CDR3aa: CASSPRDRGYGYTF
CDR3nt: TGTGCCAGCAGCCCCAGGGACAGGGGCTATGGCTACACCTTC
j_gene: TRBJ1-2
abundance: few
d_gene: TRBD1
v_gene: TRBV5-4

CDR3aa: CASSSGTPNTEAFF
CDR3nt: TGCGCCAGCAGCTCCGGGACACCGAACACTGAAGCTTTCTTT
j_gene: TRBJ1-1
abundance: -
d_gene: -
v_gene: TRBV5-1

CDR3aa: CAISPGGKGTEAFF
CDR3nt: TGTGCCATCAGTCCGGGGGGAAAGGGCACTGAAGCTTTCTTT
j_gene: TRBJ1-1
abundance: -
d_gene: -
v_gene: TRBV10-3

CDR3aa: CASSTSGNGGETQYF
CDR3nt: TGTGCCAGCAGCACTAGCGGGAATGGAGGAGAGACCCAGTACTTC
j_gene: TRBJ2-5
abundance: -
d_gene: TRBD2
v_gene: TRBV9

CDR3aa: CASSEGPGPYGYTF
CDR3nt: TGTGCCAGCAGTGAGGGTCCGGGTCCCTATGGCTACACCTTC
j_gene: TRBJ1-2
abundance: few
d_gene: -
v_gene: TRBV6-1

CDR3aa: CASSQGLGAFREQYF
CDR3nt: TGTGCCAGCAGTCAAGGGTTAGGGGCCTTTCGGGAGCAGTACTTC
j_gene: TRBJ2-7
abundance: -
d_gene: -
v_gene: TRBV2

CDR3aa: CASRQQGQTDTQYF
CDR3nt: TGTGCCAGCAGACAGCAGGGTCAGACAGATACGCAGTATTTT
j_gene: TRBJ2-3
abundance: -
d_gene: -
v_gene: TRBV10-3

CDR3aa: CASSLDSNQPQHF
CDR3nt: TGTGCCAGCAGTTTGGACAGTAATCAGCCCCAGCATTTT
j_gene: TRBJ1-5
abundance: -
d_gene: -
v_gene: TRBV28

CDR3aa: CASSPDRVNTF
CDR3nt: TGTGCCAGCAGTCCCGACAGGGTGAACACCTTC
j_gene: TRBJ1-2
abundance: once
d_gene: TRBD1
v_gene: TRBV7-9

CDR3aa: CASSEGSGGERETQYF
CDR3nt: TGTGCCAGCAGTGAAGGTTCCGGGGGCGAGAGGGAGACCCAGTACTTC
j_gene: TRBJ2-5
abundance: -
d_gene: -
v_gene: TRBV25-1

CDR3aa: CASSPPEADTQYF
CDR3nt: TGTGCCAGCAGCCCACCGGAGGCAGATACGCAGTATTTT
j_gene: TRBJ2-3
abundance: -
d_gene: -
v_gene: TRBV11-3

CDR3aa: CSLTGTGYEQYF
CDR3nt: TGCAGCTTGACAGGGACAGGCTACGAGCAGTACTTC
j_gene: TRBJ2-7
abundance: -
d_gene: TRBD1
v_gene: TRBV29-1

CDR3aa: CASSFISGPTYEQYF
CDR3nt: TGCGCCAGCAGCTTTATCAGCGGGCCAACCTACGAGCAGTACTTC
j_gene: TRBJ2-7
abundance: -
d_gene: -
v_gene: TRBV5-1

CDR3aa: CASSMQGPGYEQYF
CDR3nt: TGTGCCAGCTCCATGCAAGGTCCCGGCTACGAGCAGTACTTC
j_gene: TRBJ2-7
abundance: -
d_gene: -
v_gene: TRBV18

CDR3aa: CASSPIAGGTDTQYF
CDR3nt: TGTGCCAGCAGCCCTATAGCGGGAGGGACAGATACGCAGTATTTT
j_gene: TRBJ2-3
abundance: once
d_gene: TRBD2
v_gene: TRBV5-4

CDR3aa: CASSFPPSGRADEQFF
CDR3nt: TGTGCCAGCAGCTTCCCACCTAGCGGGAGGGCCGATGAGCAGTTCTTC
j_gene: TRBJ2-1
abundance: once
d_gene: TRBD2
v_gene: TRBV13

CDR3aa: CASSYSKTNTEAFF
CDR3nt: TGTGCCAGCAGTTACTCTAAGACCAACACTGAAGCTTTCTTT
j_gene: TRBJ1-1
abundance: few
d_gene: -
v_gene: TRBV6-5

CDR3aa: CASSQDTGREMVLHGYTF
CDR3nt: TGTGCCAGCAGCCAAGATACGGGCAGGGAAATGGTATTGCATGGCTACACCTTC
j_gene: TRBJ1-2
abundance: -
d_gene: -
v_gene: TRBV3-1/TRBV3-2

CDR3aa: CASSYSGTQYF
CDR3nt: TGTGCCAGCAGTTACTCAGGGACCCAGTACTTC
j_gene: TRBJ2-5
abundance: once
d_gene: -
v_gene: TRBV6-5

CDR3aa: CASSTIQIGYTF
CDR3nt: TGTGCCAGTAGTACGATACAGATTGGCTACACCTTC
j_gene: TRBJ1-2
abundance: -
d_gene: -
v_gene: TRBV19

CDR3aa: CASSASLVGTNEKLFF
CDR3nt: TGTGCCAGCAGTGCGAGTTTGGTCGGGACTAATGAAAAACTGTTTTTT
j_gene: TRBJ1-4
abundance: -
d_gene: -
v_gene: TRBV6-1